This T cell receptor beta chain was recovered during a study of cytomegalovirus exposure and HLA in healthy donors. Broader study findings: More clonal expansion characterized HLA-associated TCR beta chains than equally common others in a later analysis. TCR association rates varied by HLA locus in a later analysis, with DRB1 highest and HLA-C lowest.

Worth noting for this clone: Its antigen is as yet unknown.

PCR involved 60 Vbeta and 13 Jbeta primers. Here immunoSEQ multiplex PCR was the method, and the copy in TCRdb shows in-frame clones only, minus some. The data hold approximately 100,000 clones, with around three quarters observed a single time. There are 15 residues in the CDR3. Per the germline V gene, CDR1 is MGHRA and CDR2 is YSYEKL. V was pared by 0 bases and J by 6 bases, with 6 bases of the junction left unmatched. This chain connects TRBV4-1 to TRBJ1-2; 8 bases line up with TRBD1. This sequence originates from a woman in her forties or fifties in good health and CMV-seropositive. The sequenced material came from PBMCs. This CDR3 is CASSQDSGGDDGYTF. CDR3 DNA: TGCGCCAGCAGCCAAGACTCAGGGGGCGATGATGGCTACACCTTC.